The 16 T cell receptor beta chains given below trace back to one sample, sequenced in a study of blood T cell repertoires in COVID-19. The data were produced by immunoSEQ multiplex PCR, yet TCRdb's version contains in-frame clones alone and is incomplete. Of around 100,000 clones listed, around four fifths are singletons. The sequencing sample was made of peripheral blood. The receptors shown here come from a woman between 65 and 79 years old with acute or convalescent COVID-19.

In this sample, this clone turned up a few times. The V call is TRBV28, the J call TRBJ1-1; the match to TRBD1 covers 7 bases. The trim removed 5 bases at V and 4 bases at J, leaving 10 bases unmatched. The CDR3 length is 15 residues. In germline, CDR1 is MDHEN, CDR2 SYDVKM. The CDR3 nucleotides are TGTGCCAGCAGTCCCGGGACAGAAGGGGTCACTGAAGCTTTCTTT. Its translation is CASSPGTEGVTEAFF.

This rearrangement joins TRBV19 to TRBJ2-6; D possibly corresponds to TRBD1 (5 bases). Per germline, CDR1 LNHDA and CDR2 SQIVND (reference sequence). Trimming removed 5 bases at V and 2 bases at J, with 13 bases between. The CDR3 totals 16 residues. The CDR3 DNA follows: TGTGCCAGTAGTGCTCCTCCAGGGACTGGGGCCAACGTCCTGACTTTC. Protein: CASSAPPGTGANVLTF.

The chain couples TRBV7-2 to TRBJ1-2; possibly TRBD1 for D (5 bases). The germline V gene encodes CDR1 SGHTA and CDR2 FQGNSA. Trimming took off 0 bases at V and 4 bases at J, with 12 bases between the two ends. The CDR3 covers 15 residues. CDR3 in amino acids: CASSLAQGVGYGYTF. The CDR3 nucleotides read TGTGCCAGCAGCTTAGCGCAAGGGGTGGGCTATGGCTACACCTTC.

The CDR3 sequence: CASSPRPVGGNQPQHF. The CDR3 bases are TGTGCCAGCAGCCCTCGGCCGGTTGGAGGCAATCAGCCCCAGCATTTT. V is TRBV3-1 (or the pseudogene TRBV3-2) and J is TRBJ1-5; D gene unclear. This CDR3 is built from 16 residues. V was cut by 4 bases and J by 2 bases, with 15 bases left in between. Germline lookup yields CDR1 LGHDT and CDR2 YNNKEL (reference sequence).

This clone came up a few times. The gene calls are TRBV6-1 and TRBJ1-2, with 9 bases lining up with TRBD1. Germline V lookup: CDR1 MNHNS, CDR2 SASEGT. J was trimmed by 4 bases and V by 1 base; bases with no gene match: 7. This CDR3 comprises 16 residues. The CDR3 DNA sequence: TGTGCCAGCAGTGAAGTTCCGGGACAGGGCTTCTATGGCTACACCTTC. Its protein product is CASSEVPGQGFYGYTF.

For this clone: One end of the junction is discordant with germline, which a read error may explain. The rearrangement joins TRBV28 to TRBJ1-6; possibly TRBD1 for D (5 bases). The CDR3 has 13 residues. The V gene's germline CDR1 is MDHEN and CDR2 SYDVKM. The CDR3 DNA sequence: TGTGCCAGCAGCCGGGGGGGGAATTCACCCCTTCACTTT. Its translation: CASSRGGNSPLHF.

This sequence joins TRBV5-6 and TRBJ2-4; 14 bases line up with TRBD2. There are 17 residues in the CDR3. The germline V gene has CDR1 SGHDT and CDR2 YYEEEE. With V trimmed by 0 bases and J by 3 bases, 2 bases remained unmatched. Here the CDR3 reads CASSLAGTSGGKNIQYF. The CDR3 DNA reads TGTGCCAGCAGCTTGGCGGGGACTAGCGGGGGCAAAAACATTCAGTACTTC.

The V call is TRBV5-5, the J call TRBJ1-2, with D possibly being TRBD1 (5 bases). The V gene's germline CDR1 is SGHKS and CDR2 YYEKEE (reference sequence). The CDR3 sequence is 13 residues long. Trimming left V 0 bases short and J 6 bases short, with 9 bases between. DNA of the CDR3: TGTGCCAGCAGCTTGGGGCAGGGTGATGGCTACACCTTC. This encodes CASSLGQGDGYTF.

Ten or more counts support this clone. The chain combines TRBV11-2 with TRBJ2-7; 8 nucleotides align to TRBD1. The germline gives CDR1 SGHAT, CDR2 FQNNGV. The CDR3 has 15 amino acids. V was clipped by 1 base and J by 0 bases; unmatched bases: 2. This CDR3 reads CASSLGTGFSYEQYF. In nucleotides, the CDR3 is TGTGCCAGCAGCTTAGGGACAGGGTTCTCCTACGAGCAGTACTTC.

The rearrangement joins TRBV4-1 to TRBJ1-4; no clear D. The CDR3 runs to 16 residues. CDR1 MGHRA and CDR2 YSYEKL come from the germline V gene. Trimming removed 1 base from V and 0 bases from J, with 9 bases in between. CDR3 sequence (DNA): TGCGCCAGCAGCCAAGTACAGATTGCAACTAATGAAAAACTGTTTTTT. This translates into CASSQVQIATNEKLFF.

V gene TRBV28 combines with J gene TRBJ1-5, with D uncertain. Between the trimmed V and J ends, which lost 4 bases and 4 bases, there was a span of 8 bases. The germline V gene has CDR1 MDHEN and CDR2 SYDVKM. The CDR3 sequence is 13 residues long. The CDR3 DNA reads as TGTGCCAGCAGTTACAGCGGGAATCAGCCCCAGCATTTT. Protein: CASSYSGNQPQHF.

This clone was detected once. This chain uses TRBV2 with TRBJ1-5; 10 bases map to TRBD1. Germline V lookup: CDR1 SNHLY, CDR2 FYNNEI. The CDR3 covers 15 residues. Trimming cost V 7 bases and J 7 bases; bases outside gene matches: 10. This chain's CDR3 is CASNPGDRGNQPQHF. CDR3 sequence (DNA): TGTGCCAGCAACCCCGGGGACAGGGGAAACCAGCCCCAGCATTTT.

The chain couples TRBV7-9 to TRBJ1-5; D unresolved. Trimming removed 11 bases from V and 4 bases from J, with 12 bases in between. Germline-derived CDR1 and CDR2 are SEHNR and FQNEAQ (reference sequence). The CDR3 length is 12 residues. CDR3 residues: CAGRTGNQPQHF. The DNA of the CDR3 is TGTGCCGGCCGGACGGGGAATCAGCCCCAGCATTTT.

Only one count was recorded for this clone. This chain joins TRBV3-1 (or the pseudogene TRBV3-2) and TRBJ2-1; 13 bases are shared with TRBD2. Germline V gene data show CDR1 as LGHDT and CDR2 as YNNKEL (reference sequence). V trimming: 4 bases; J trimming: 4 bases; junction bases outside the gene matches: 7. The CDR3 spans 17 residues. This CDR3 is CASSLGTSGVKYNEQFF. CDR3 in DNA: TGTGCCAGCAGCCTCGGGACTAGCGGGGTTAAATACAATGAGCAGTTCTTC.

This clone was seen only a few times. The V gene is TRBV30, the J gene TRBJ2-7; 8 bases match TRBD1. The CDR3 runs 14 residues. Losses at the gene ends were 0 bases for V and 2 bases for J; bases not matched to a gene: 3. The germline CDR1 and CDR2 sequences are GTSNPN and SVGIG (reference sequence). The CDR3 loop reads CAWSVSGGPYEQYF. The CDR3 DNA sequence: TGTGCCTGGAGTGTTTCAGGGGGCCCCTACGAGCAGTACTTC. Looking up the rest from reference TRBV30 and TRBJ2-7 gives the full variable domain: SQTIHQWPATLVQPVGSPLSLECTVEGTSNPNLYWYRQAAGRGLQLLFYSVGIGQISSEVPQNLSASRPQDRQFILSSKKLLLSDSGFYLCAWSVSGGPYEQYFGPGTRLTVT.

The chain combines TRBV3-1 (or the pseudogene TRBV3-2) with TRBJ2-5; TRBD1 matches 7 bases. CDR3 length equals 15 residues. V lost 3 bases and J lost 4; bases outside the gene matches: 8. Germline CDR1 LGHDT, CDR2 YNNKEL (reference sequence). The CDR3 region has the DNA TGTGCCAGCAGCCAGAGGACAGGCCCCCCAGAGACCCAGTACTTC. This translates into CASSQRTGPPETQYF.